The 29 T cell receptor beta chains below all came from one sample that was sequenced in a study of T cells in localized non-small cell lung cancer. Sequencing used immunoSEQ multiplex PCR; TCRdb keeps in-frame clones, though not all of them. Counted here are approximately 1,200 clones, approximately 25% occurring once; the ten biggest clones make up more than 35%. The sequencing used normal lung tissue next to the tumor, collected before any cancer treatment. These receptors all come from a male donor older than 55 with stage II squamous cell lung carcinoma.

This clone was observed a few times. This chain joins TRBV19 and TRBJ1-4; the D gene is possibly TRBD1 (6 bases). Trimming took off 5 bases at V and 9 bases at J, with 13 bases between the two ends. This CDR3 spans 13 amino acids. Germline values: CDR1 LNHDA, CDR2 SQIVND (reference sequence). The DNA of the CDR3 is TGTGCCAGTAGTTCAACAGGGACTCAAAAACTGTTTTTT. Translating it yields CASSSTGTQKLFF.

The V and J genes are TRBV28 and TRBJ1-6; TRBD1 aligns across 7 bases. V shed 2 bases and J 4 bases; nucleotides not matched to a gene: 2. The CDR3 loop spans 15 amino acids. CDR1 and CDR2 (germline): MDHEN, SYDVKM. CDR3 region: CASSLEGAYNSPLHF. CDR3 sequence (DNA): TGTGCCAGCAGTTTAGAGGGGGCGTATAATTCACCCCTCCACTTT.

This clone is termed large (0.1 to 1%). The chain employs TRBV28 and TRBJ2-7, with D perhaps matching TRBD1 (6 bases). Per germline, CDR1 MDHEN and CDR2 SYDVKM. V lost 6 bases to trimming and J lost 2 bases, with 20 bases between them. The CDR3 runs to 16 residues. CDR3 region: CASSPLPARGTYEQYV. CDR3 DNA sequence: TGTGCCAGCAGCCCCCTACCCGCCAGGGGTACCTACGAGCAGTACGTC.

This chain connects TRBV11-3 to TRBJ2-1; TRBD2 matches 9 bases. CDR1 and CDR2 (germline): SGHNT, YENEEA. After removal of 7 bases from V and 9 bases from J, the junction contained 13 bases not matched to a gene. The CDR3 spans 15 residues. This CDR3 reads CASTLLAGPFVEQFF. The CDR3 coding sequence is TGTGCCAGCACCTTGCTAGCGGGGCCGTTTGTTGAGCAGTTCTTC.

By proportion, this clone is medium-sized (0.01 to 0.1%). The chain couples TRBV11-3 to TRBJ2-7, with TRBD1 matching 7 bases. The CDR3 is 14 amino acids. Looked up from germline, CDR1 is SGHNT and CDR2 is YENEEA. V lost 5 bases and J lost 4; bases outside the gene matches: 8. The CDR3 nucleotides read TGTGCCAGCAGCCCCGCGGCAGGGGGTTACGAGCAGTACTTC. This translates into CASSPAAGGYEQYF.

Within the sample, this clone is medium-sized (0.01 to 0.1%). The V and J genes are TRBV11-3 and TRBJ2-5; 10 bases fit TRBD1. The V gene's germline CDR1 is SGHNT and CDR2 YENEEA. V shed 5 bases, J shed 5 bases, and the junction held 14 bases outside the gene matches. The CDR3 has 17 amino acids. The CDR3 here is CASSQVGETGGQETQYF. The DNA for the CDR3 is TGTGCCAGCAGCCAAGTAGGGGAGACAGGGGGCCAGGAGACCCAGTACTTC.

V is TRBV5-1 and J is TRBJ1-2, with 8 bases matching TRBD1. This CDR3 has 14 amino acids. Trimming cost V 4 bases and J 2 bases; bases outside gene matches: 4. CDR1 and CDR2 from the germline V gene are SGHRS and YFSETQ. CDR3 nucleotides: TGCGCCAGCAGCCCGGGGGACAGGAACTATGGCTACACCTTC. Its translation: CASSPGDRNYGYTF.

This clone was counted only a few times. This chain links TRBV6-8 with TRBJ1-6; no definite D call. The V and J ends lost 8 bases and 2 bases respectively, with 7 bases between them. The CDR3 has 13 residues. Looked up from germline, CDR1 is MNHGY and CDR2 is SAAAGT. DNA for the CDR3: TGTGCCAGCGCACTTACCTATAATTCACCCCTCCACTTT. It specifies CASALTYNSPLHF.

V usage is TRBV6-7 and J usage is TRBJ2-1, with D perhaps given as TRBD1 or TRBD2 (5 bases each). TRBV6-7 is assigned to the ORF class and has an uncertain function. V lost 2 bases and J lost 2, with 13 bases in between. CDR3 size: 16 residues. The CDR3 loop reads CASSYGRDPTYNEQFF. The CDR3 DNA sequence: TGTGCCAGCAGTTACGGCCGGGACCCCACCTACAATGAGCAGTTCTTC.

This clone has just a few counts. J is TRBJ2-1 and V is TRBV11-3, with TRBD1 identical over 9 bases. After removal of 5 bases from V and 4 bases from J, the junction contained 6 bases not matched to a gene. CDR3 length: 15 residues. CDR1 is SGHNT and CDR2 is YENEEA in the germline V gene. Here the CDR3 DNA reads TGTGCCAGCAGCCCGCATGGGACAGGGTACAATGAGCAGTTCTTC. It yields the protein CASSPHGTGYNEQFF.

This clone is categorized as medium-sized. V gene TRBV28 combines with J gene TRBJ1-2, with D tentatively TRBD1 (6 bases). With 3 bases removed from V and 4 bases from J, the gap between germline ends came to 15 bases. Germline V gives CDR1 MDHEN, CDR2 SYDVKM. The CDR3 sequence is 15 residues long. CDR3 in DNA: TGTGCCAGCAGTTTGCGCCAGGACAGCCTCTATGGCTACACCTTC. Residues: CASSLRQDSLYGYTF.

This chain links TRBV15 with TRBJ2-3; D remains ambiguous. The germline gives CDR1 LNHNV, CDR2 YYDKDF (reference sequence). This CDR3 comprises 15 residues. V lost 1 base, J lost 4 bases, and 12 bases lay in between. The CDR3 DNA reads as TGTGCCACCAGCAGAGCTCAAAGGGTCCCAGATACGCAGTATTTT. Translated: CATSRAQRVPDTQYF. Filled out from reference TRBV15 and TRBJ2-3, the complete variable domain reads DAMVIQNPRYQVTQFGKPVTLSCSQTLNHNVMYWYQQKSSQAPKLLFHYYDKDFNNEADTPDNFQSRRPNTSFCFLDIRSPGLGDTAMYLCATSRAQRVPDTQYFGPGTRLTVL.

This chain joins TRBV11-3 and TRBJ1-3; 9 bases fit TRBD1. The CDR3 length is 15 residues. The V gene end was trimmed by 4 bases and the J gene end by 8 bases; junction bases not matched to a gene: 9. Germline loops: CDR1 SGHNT, CDR2 YENEEA. For the CDR3, the DNA is TGTGCCAGCAGCTCAACAGGGGGCTTCATGGACACCATATATTTT. This sequence encodes CASSSTGGFMDTIYF. Using reference TRBV11-3 and TRBJ1-3 for the parts outside the CDR3, the full variable domain is EAGVVQSPRYKIIEKKQPVAFWCNPISGHNTLYWYLQNLGQGPELLIRYENEEAVDDSQLPKDRFSAERLKGVDSTLKIQPAELGDSAVYLCASSSTGGFMDTIYFGEGSWLTVV.

This clone was seen a few times. The chain has TRBV11-3 and TRBJ1-1; TRBD1 agrees at 10 bases. The CDR3 sequence is 15 residues long. From germline, CDR1 is SGHNT and CDR2 YENEEA. V was clipped by 5 bases and J by 8 bases; unmatched bases: 11. The CDR3 reads CASSQVGQGEIEAFF. The CDR3 region has the DNA TGTGCCAGCAGCCAAGTAGGACAGGGGGAGATCGAAGCTTTCTTT. The full variable domain, its missing parts supplied by reference TRBV11-3 and TRBJ1-1, is EAGVVQSPRYKIIEKKQPVAFWCNPISGHNTLYWYLQNLGQGPELLIRYENEEAVDDSQLPKDRFSAERLKGVDSTLKIQPAELGDSAVYLCASSQVGQGEIEAFFGQGTRLTVV.

This clone is medium-sized in the sample. V gene TRBV11-3 combines with J gene TRBJ2-2, with TRBD2 matching 7 bases. Germline CDR1 and CDR2: SGHNT and YENEEA. The CDR3 totals 15 residues. V gave up 2 bases and J gave up 4 bases; unmatched junction bases: 4. The CDR3 loop is CASSLLGGGTGELFF. The CDR3 DNA is TGTGCCAGCAGCTTACTAGGCGGGGGCACCGGGGAGCTGTTTTTT.

V gene TRBV6-8 combines with J gene TRBJ1-4; 7 bases agree with TRBD1. The CDR3 runs 12 residues. Germline CDR1 is MNHGY and CDR2 is SAAAGT. With V trimmed by 6 bases and J by 10 bases, 5 bases remained unmatched. The CDR3 coding sequence is TGTGCCAGCAGATGGACAGGAGGAAAACTGTTTTTT. It codes for CASRWTGGKLFF.

By sample fraction, this clone is large. This chain links TRBV11-3 with TRBJ1-1, with TRBD1 matching 7 bases. The CDR3 consists of 14 residues. The V gene end was trimmed by 4 bases and the J gene end by 4 bases; junction bases not matched to a gene: 6. CDR1 is SGHNT and CDR2 is YENEEA in the germline V gene. The CDR3 protein is CASSSGQITTEAFF. The CDR3 DNA reads TGTGCCAGCAGCTCGGGACAGATTACCACTGAAGCTTTCTTT.

V is TRBV6-8 and J is TRBJ2-1, with D perhaps being TRBD1 or TRBD2 (6 bases each). The CDR3 extends over 18 amino acids. Trimming pared 4 bases from V and 3 bases from J, leaving 22 bases between. In germline, CDR1 is MNHGY, CDR2 SAAAGT. The chain's CDR3 is CASSLRGVVAGRYNEQFF. CDR3 nucleotides: TGTGCCAGCAGTTTAAGGGGGGTGGTAGCTGGGCGCTACAATGAGCAGTTCTTC.

By share of the sample, this clone is medium-sized. The rearrangement links TRBV6-8 to TRBJ2-3, with a tentative D call TRBD2 (6 bases). V shed 6 bases and J shed 2 bases, with 12 bases lying between them. The germline gives CDR1 MNHGY, CDR2 SAAAGT. This CDR3 contains 14 residues. The CDR3 loop is CASRVGLITDTQYF. DNA for the CDR3: TGTGCCAGCAGGGTCGGACTAATCACAGATACGCAGTATTTT.

In this sample, this clone is large. The V and J genes are TRBV16 and TRBJ1-1; D gene ambiguous. The CDR3 is 15 residues long. CDR1 is KGHSY and CDR2 is FQNENV in the germline V gene. V lost 0 bases and J lost 5, with 13 bases in between. The CDR3 bases are TGTGCCAGCAGCCAATCCCGGGGAAGAGGAACTGAAGCTTTCTTT. Encoded protein: CASSQSRGRGTEAFF.

By sample share, this clone is medium-sized (0.01 to 0.1%). This chain connects TRBV11-3 to TRBJ2-7; 13 positions agree with TRBD2. This CDR3 spans 19 amino acids. The germline V gene encodes CDR1 SGHNT and CDR2 YENEEA. Trimming took 1 base from V and 0 from J; bases not matched to a gene: 9. The CDR3 sequence is CASSLVGGLAGPSSYEQYF. In DNA, the CDR3 is TGTGCCAGCAGCTTAGTTGGGGGACTAGCGGGACCTTCCTCCTACGAGCAGTACTTC.

The rearrangement links TRBV28 to TRBJ1-1, with D unclear. Germline lookup yields CDR1 MDHEN and CDR2 SYDVKM. Trimming took off 2 bases at V and 7 bases at J, with 8 bases between the two ends. The CDR3 loop spans 12 amino acids. The CDR3: CASSLLQNEAFF. The CDR3 region has the DNA TGTGCCAGCAGTTTACTTCAGAATGAAGCTTTCTTT.

This clone was observed a few times. CDR3 sequence reads: CASSLGGGRTEAFF. In DNA form, the CDR3 reads TGTGCCAGCAGCTTAGGAGGGGGGAGAACTGAAGCTTTCTTT. The V gene is TRBV11-3, the J gene TRBJ1-1, with D maybe TRBD1 (6 bases). Germline CDR1 reads SGHNT; CDR2 reads YENEEA. The CDR3 runs to 14 residues. V shed 1 base and J shed 5 bases, with 11 bases lying between them.

This clone ranks as medium-sized (0.01 to 0.1%). This chain links TRBV6-8 with TRBJ2-3; possible D gene TRBD1, 5 bases. The CDR3 is made up of 14 amino acids. V was clipped by 6 bases and J by 1 base, with 11 bases between them. Germline lookup yields CDR1 MNHGY and CDR2 SAAAGT. The chain's CDR3 is CASSRTLRTDTQYF. CDR3 DNA sequence: TGTGCCAGCAGCCGGACACTTCGCACAGATACGCAGTATTTT.

This clone has only a few counts. The V gene is TRBV11-3, the J gene TRBJ2-2; D remains ambiguous. Germline lookup yields CDR1 SGHNT and CDR2 YENEEA. Trimming removed 1 base from V and 4 bases from J, with 7 bases in between. The CDR3 consists of 14 residues. The chain's CDR3 is CASSLGASTGELFF. DNA of the CDR3: TGTGCCAGCAGCTTAGGGGCTAGCACCGGGGAGCTGTTTTTT.

A few counts support this clone. The genes are TRBV23-1 and TRBJ2-3; D is ambiguous. TRBV23-1 is an ORF; its function is uncertain. The CDR3 runs 13 residues. Trimming cost V 6 bases and J 5 bases, with 12 bases left between them. CDR3 region: CASSQDSGDTQYF. CDR3 sequence (DNA): TGCGCCAGCAGCCAAGATTCAGGAGATACGCAGTATTTT.

V usage is TRBV19 and J usage is TRBJ2-2, with D unresolved. Between the trimmed V and J ends, which lost 1 base and 4 bases, there was a span of 4 bases. The CDR3 length is 13 residues. Germline V CDR1 and CDR2: LNHDA, SQIVND (reference sequence). The CDR3 here is CASSIGGTGELFF. The CDR3 region has the DNA TGTGCCAGTAGTATAGGGGGCACCGGGGAGCTGTTTTTT.

Sample share makes this clone large (0.1 to 1%). This rearrangement joins TRBV28 to TRBJ2-6, with a tentative D call TRBD1 (7 bases). The CDR3 has 14 residues. The V end lost 6 bases, the J end lost 12 bases, and 18 bases lay between the germline ends. CDR1 and CDR2 (germline): MDHEN, SYDVKM. In nucleotides, the CDR3 is TGTGCCAGCAGCTTAGCCGGGACAGCGGGCGTCCTGACTTTC. Residues: CASSLAGTAGVLTF.

Only a few counts were recorded for this clone. The CDR3 protein is CASSRASGSNTGELFF. Here the CDR3 DNA reads TGCGCCAGCAGCCGAGCCTCGGGGTCGAACACCGGGGAGCTGTTTTTT. V gene TRBV5-1 combines with J gene TRBJ2-2, with D tentatively TRBD2 (5 bases). V lost 4 bases, J lost 0 bases, and 13 bases lay in between. In germline, CDR1 is SGHRS, CDR2 YFSETQ. There are 16 residues in the CDR3.